A single sample gave rise to the 12 T cell receptor beta chains below, sequenced in a study of cytomegalovirus exposure and HLA in healthy donors (dated by TCRdb to about 2017). The library was obtained by the immunoSEQ multiplex PCR assay. A mixture of 60 forward primers for TCR Vbeta segments and 13 reverse primers for TCR Jbeta segments was used in the multiplex PCR. Entries here come from immuneACCESS through TCRdb and include only in-frame sequences with V and J called. Some clones fail to appear in such tables; in the studies checked, an unresolved V gene covers under half of the shortfall, and the cause of the remainder is unknown. The table for this sample lists under 200,000 clones; about 65% of them were counted only once. The ten largest clones take up 4% to 5.5% of the sample. Sequences were obtained from PBMCs. Source of these receptors: a woman under 30 in good health and CMV-seropositive.

The chain couples TRBV27 to TRBJ2-5; TRBD2 aligns across 11 bases. V was pared by 7 bases and J by 5 bases, with 15 bases of the junction left unmatched. Germline V CDR1 and CDR2: MNHEY, SMNVEV (reference sequence). The CDR3 runs to 17 residues. CDR3 DNA sequence: TGTGCCAGCACCTCTCGACGGAGACTAGCGGGAATGGAGACCCAGTACTTC. It specifies CASTSRRRLAGMETQYF.

The chain joins TRBV4-1 to TRBJ2-2; 8 nucleotides match TRBD1. The CDR3 consists of 18 residues. Losses at the gene ends were 3 bases for V and 1 base for J; bases not matched to a gene: 10. CDR1 is MGHRA and CDR2 is YSYEKL in the germline V gene. CDR3 region: CASSQGTGGRLNTGELFF. CDR3 coding DNA: TGCGCCAGCAGCCAGGGGACAGGCGGAAGACTGAACACCGGGGAGCTGTTTTTT.

The chain uses TRBV4-2 and TRBJ2-7, with 10 bases identical to TRBD1. This CDR3 contains 15 residues. The germline V gene encodes CDR1 LGHNA and CDR2 YNFKEQ. V trimming: 6 bases; J trimming: 4 bases; junction bases outside the gene matches: 9. Written as DNA, the CDR3 is TGTGCCAGCAGACCTACTGACAGGGGGCCTTACGAGCAGTACTTC. Translated, it gives CASRPTDRGPYEQYF.

The chain is built from TRBV13 and TRBJ2-7; the D is unclear. The germline V and J ends were trimmed by 5 bases and 4 bases, with 18 bases remaining between them. The CDR3 runs 15 residues. Germline V gene data show CDR1 as PRHDT and CDR2 as FYEKMQ (reference sequence). The CDR3 is CASSPAESIKYEQYF. DNA of the CDR3: TGTGCCAGCAGCCCCGCCGAGTCTATAAAATACGAGCAGTACTTC.

J is TRBJ2-3 and V is TRBV27; tentatively, D is TRBD1 (5 bases). Germline CDR1 and CDR2: MNHEY and SMNVEV (reference sequence). Trimming removed 6 bases from V and 0 bases from J, with 16 bases in between. The CDR3 length is 16 residues. The chain's CDR3 is CASSTSRVFSTDTQYF. The CDR3 region has the DNA TGTGCCAGCAGCACCTCCAGGGTCTTCAGCACAGATACGCAGTATTTT.

This clone occurred a few times. This chain connects TRBV25-1 to TRBJ2-5, with 7 bases aligning to TRBD2. V shed 4 bases and J 2 bases; nucleotides not matched to a gene: 1. Germline V gene lookup returns CDR1 MGHDK and CDR2 SYGVNS. The CDR3 runs 13 residues. The CDR3 DNA is TGTGCCAGCAGTGCAGCGGGGCAAGAGACCCAGTACTTC. Its translation: CASSAAGQETQYF.

V and J are TRBV28 and TRBJ2-5; D ambiguous. TRBJ2-7 explains the end of the DNA better; the J call may be wrong. CDR3 length: 13 amino acids. Germline-derived CDR1 and CDR2 are MDHEN and SYDVKM. This CDR3 is CASSLSASNEQYF. The CDR3 DNA reads TGTGCCAGCAGTTTATCCGCTAGTAACGAGCAGTACTTC.

A remark on this clone: The same CDR3 also results from other DNA sequences found in this sample. The genes are TRBV7-6 and TRBJ2-5, with 8 bases lining up with TRBD2. The germline CDR1 and CDR2 sequences are SGHVS and FNYEAQ. V shed 5 bases and J 1 base; nucleotides not matched to a gene: 3. The CDR3 consists of 14 residues. The CDR3 sequence: CASSLLAGQETQYF. The CDR3 nucleotides are TGTGCCAGCAGCCTCCTAGCGGGCCAAGAGACCCAGTACTTC.

The V and J genes are TRBV6-6 and TRBJ1-2; 8 bases map to TRBD1. Germline assignment: CDR1 MNHNY and CDR2 SVGAGI (reference sequence). This CDR3 is 15 amino acids long. V lost 3 bases and J lost 4; bases outside the gene matches: 7. The CDR3 DNA is TGTGCCAGCAGTTATAGGGGACAGGAGGTCTATGGCTACACCTTC. It encodes CASSYRGQEVYGYTF.

The chain joins TRBV29-1 to TRBJ2-7; D is unresolved. Trimming pared 6 bases from V and 3 bases from J, leaving 15 bases between. This CDR3 comprises 13 residues. Per germline, CDR1 SQVTM and CDR2 ANQGSEA. This chain's CDR3 is CSVVTEILYEQYF. The CDR3 DNA reads as TGCAGCGTCGTCACAGAGATCCTCTACGAGCAGTACTTC.

This clone was detected only a few times. The chain carries TRBV19 and TRBJ1-6; D gene ambiguous. CDR3 length: 18 amino acids. Germline CDR1 LNHDA, CDR2 SQIVND (reference sequence). Trimming shortened V by 5 bases and J by 6 bases, and 23 bases separated the two germline ends. The CDR3 sequence is CASSSLMGRKVFNSPLHF. The CDR3 DNA reads as TGTGCCAGTAGTTCCCTCATGGGCAGAAAAGTTTTTAATTCACCCCTCCACTTT.

This clone was picked up a small number of times. The rearrangement joins TRBV19 to TRBJ1-1; tentative D call: TRBD1 (5 bases). V lost 10 bases to trimming and J lost 0 bases, with 18 bases between them. CDR3 length: 15 amino acids. Germline CDR1 reads LNHDA; CDR2 reads SQIVND (reference sequence). The CDR3 loop reads CATTAHGGMNTEAFF. The CDR3 nucleotides are TGTGCCACTACTGCCCATGGGGGGATGAACACTGAAGCTTTCTTT. The whole variable domain, filled in from reference TRBV19 and TRBJ1-1, reads DGGITQSPKYLFRKEGQNVTLSCEQNLNHDAMYWYRQDPGQGLRLIYYSQIVNDFQKGDIAEGYSVSREKKESFPLTVTSAQKNPTAFYLCATTAHGGMNTEAFFGQGTRLTVV.